This T cell receptor beta chain was captured by sequencing in a study of blood T cell repertoires in COVID-19. Study background: Material from acute and convalescent COVID-19 was sourced from the United States, Italy and Spain. The cDNA or gDNA used as material had been derived from T cells, B-cell-depleted T cells, or PBMCs.

The germline V gene encodes CDR1 ENHRY and CDR2 SYGVKD. The CDR3 is 17 amino acids. Trimming shortened V by 0 bases and J by 0 bases, and 14 bases separated the two germline ends. As handled by the study authors: Counts of nucleated cells, estimated from reference gene primer amplification, were obtained. Assay: immunoSEQ multiplex PCR; the TCRdb copy retains only in-frame clones and omits some. V and J calls and clone size follow that table, whereas D and trimming were derived from the DNA. Of roughly 86,000 clones listed, about nine tenths are singletons. The J gene is TRBJ1-2, the V gene TRBV10-3; D may be TRBD1 (5 bases). The clonotype comes from a woman aged 45-65 years in a cohort sampled during active COVID-19. Sequenced: peripheral blood. CDR3 coding DNA: TGTGCCATCAGTGAGTCTGCAACAGGTGCCTCTAACTATGGCTACACCTTC. Translating gives CAISESATGASNYGYTF.